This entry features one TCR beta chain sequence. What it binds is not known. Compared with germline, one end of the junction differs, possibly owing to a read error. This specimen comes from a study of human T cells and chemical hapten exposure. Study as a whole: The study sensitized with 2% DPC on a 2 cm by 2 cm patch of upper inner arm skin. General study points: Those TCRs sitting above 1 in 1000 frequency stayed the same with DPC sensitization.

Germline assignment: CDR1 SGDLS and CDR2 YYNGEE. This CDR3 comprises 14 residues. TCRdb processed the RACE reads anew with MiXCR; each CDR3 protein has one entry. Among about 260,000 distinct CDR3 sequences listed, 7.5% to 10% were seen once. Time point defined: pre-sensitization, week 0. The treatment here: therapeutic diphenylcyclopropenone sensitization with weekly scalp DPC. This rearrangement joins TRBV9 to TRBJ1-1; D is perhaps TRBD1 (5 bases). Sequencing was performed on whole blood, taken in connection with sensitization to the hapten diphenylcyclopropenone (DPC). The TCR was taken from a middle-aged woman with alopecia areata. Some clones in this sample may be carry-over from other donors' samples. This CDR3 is CARSVGPRNTEAFF. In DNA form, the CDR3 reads TGTGCCAGGAGCGTGGGACCGAGAAACACTGAAGCTTTCTTT.